Shown below are 20 T cell receptor beta chains from a single sample sequenced in a study of vaccination and CD4 T cells after COVID-19 (dated by TCRdb to the early 2020s). Libraries came from PCR. The sequencer was an Illumina iSeq 100. At the Johns Hopkins FTIC core, DNA from the cultured CD4+ T cells underwent TCR sequencing with the Oncomine TCR Beta short-read assay. The raw public data were reprocessed by TCRdb itself: fastp quality trimming at Q25, MiXCR clonotype calling, in-frame beta chains only. Duplicate CDR3 protein sequences are folded into a single record with the most common DNA and genes. In all, the sample holds about 7,100 distinct CDR3 sequences, and approximately 44% of those were seen once. Clones ranked in the top ten supply approximately 31% of the sample. Their cognate antigens are unknown. Per the publication, the treatment or condition label means: roughly nine-day PBMC culture with coronavirus spike peptide pools or control peptides (ViraFEST assay). CD4+ T cells from unexposed donors were collected before the COVID-19 pandemic (2011-2018).

The specimen sequenced was CD4+ T cells from blood, cultured in vitro. Receptors were obtained from a human donor in good health.

By proportion, this clonotype is large. The chain links TRBV24-1 to TRBJ1-2; tentative D call: TRBD1 (6 bases). Per germline, CDR1 KGHDR and CDR2 SFDVKD. The CDR3 is 13 amino acids. Trimming cost V 12 bases and J 6 bases, with 19 bases left between them. This CDR3 reads CASNLEGGDGYTF. The CDR3 DNA sequence: TGTGCCTCAAACCTGGAAGGGGGGGATGGCTACACCTTC.

The J gene is TRBJ1-5, the V gene TRBV19; no firm D call. V lost 1 base and J 6 bases, leaving 13 bases between the germline ends. CDR3 length: 15 residues. Germline CDR1 reads LNHDA; CDR2 reads SQIVND (reference sequence). CDR3 sequence reads: CASSIVSGGSQPQHF. CDR3 in DNA: TGTGCCAGTAGTATAGTATCCGGAGGCTCTCAGCCCCAGCATTTT.

This clonotype is labeled hyperexpanded. V and J are TRBV7-2 and TRBJ2-3, with 9 bases fitting TRBD2. Germline trimming cut 6 bases from V and 0 bases from J; bases unmatched to any gene: 4. The CDR3 is made up of 15 amino acids. CDR1 and CDR2 from the germline V gene are SGHTA and FQGNSA. DNA of the CDR3: TGTGCCAGCAGTCCCGGACTAGCGAGCACAGATACGCAGTATTTT. This translates into CASSPGLASTDTQYF.

This rearrangement joins TRBV11-3 to TRBJ2-1; 8 bases are a match to TRBD2. The CDR3 covers 16 residues. CDR1 is SGHNT, CDR2 YENEEA, per germline. V lost 5 bases, J lost 3 bases, and 9 bases stayed unmatched. The CDR3, as DNA: TGTGCCAGCAGCCGATCCGAGCGGGGGCTCTACAATGAGCAGTTCTTC. It specifies CASSRSERGLYNEQFF.

The chain combines TRBV14 with TRBJ1-2, with 7 bases fitting TRBD1. This CDR3 is 13 amino acids long. The germline V gene encodes CDR1 SGHDN and CDR2 FVKESK. Unmatched junction bases numbered 7, after V lost 4 bases and J lost 8 bases. This CDR3 reads CASSPDRAGGYTF. Here the CDR3 DNA reads TGTGCCAGCAGCCCTGACAGGGCGGGAGGCTACACCTTC.

This chain joins TRBV6-5 and TRBJ2-3, with D uncertain. Trimming removed 4 bases from V and 0 bases from J, with 5 bases in between. The length of the CDR3 is 13 residues. Germline V gene data show CDR1 as MNHEY and CDR2 as SVGAGI. The CDR3 protein is CASSFSSTDTQYF. The DNA for the CDR3 is TGTGCCAGCAGTTTTTCGAGCACAGATACGCAGTATTTT.

This clonotype was found a few times. The rearrangement uses TRBV20-1 and TRBJ2-2; D may be TRBD1 (6 bases). V was shortened by 5 bases and J by 1 base, with 8 bases between the two germline ends. The CDR3 has 13 residues. From germline, CDR1 is DFQATT and CDR2 SNEGSKA (reference sequence). This CDR3 is CSARTVNTGELFF. CDR3 nucleotide sequence: TGCAGTGCTCGGACAGTGAACACCGGGGAGCTGTTTTTT.

The chain couples TRBV7-8 to TRBJ1-1; 7 bases line up with TRBD1. The CDR3 runs to 16 residues. Germline V CDR1 and CDR2: SGHVS, FQNEAQ. V trimming: 5 bases; J trimming: 1 base; junction bases outside the gene matches: 10. CDR3 loop: CASSIATGVRNTEAFF. CDR3 DNA: TGTGCCAGCAGCATCGCTACAGGGGTAAGGAACACTGAAGCTTTCTTT.

This clonotype came up a few times. The gene calls are TRBV20-1 and TRBJ1-2, with a tentative D call TRBD1 (5 bases). V dropped 3 bases and J dropped 5 bases, with 13 bases sitting between them. Germline CDR1 reads DFQATT; CDR2 reads SNEGSKA (reference sequence). This CDR3 is 13 amino acids long. In nucleotides, the CDR3 is TGCAGTGCTAGGGGGGGACTGCATTATGGCTACACCTTC. Translation: CSARGGLHYGYTF.

This chain joins TRBV7-8 and TRBJ1-1, with D possibly TRBD1 on 5 matching bases. V was cut by 4 bases and J by 5 bases, with 14 bases left in between. This CDR3 is built from 14 residues. Germline lookup yields CDR1 SGHVS and CDR2 FQNEAQ. The CDR3 spells CASSSTGIRTEAFF. The DNA for the CDR3 is TGTGCCAGCAGCTCAACAGGTATTAGGACTGAAGCTTTCTTT. The entire variable domain, with the rest obtained from reference TRBV7-8 and TRBJ1-1, is as follows: GAGVSQSPRYKVAKRGQDVALRCDPISGHVSLFWYQQALGQGPEFLTYFQNEAQLDKSGLPSDRFFAERPEGSVSTLKIQRTQQEDSAVYLCASSSTGIRTEAFFGQGTRLTVV.

The gene calls are TRBV6-1 and TRBJ1-1; D not resolved. Deletions cut 5 bases from V and 1 base from J, with 8 bases between. The germline CDR1 and CDR2 sequences are MNHNS and SASEGT. The CDR3 length is 13 residues. The CDR3 spells CASSHQWNTEAFF. The CDR3 DNA reads TGTGCCAGCAGTCATCAGTGGAACACTGAAGCTTTCTTT.

The rearrangement joins TRBV6-1 to TRBJ2-3, with D uncertain. This CDR3 contains 14 residues. Germline loops: CDR1 MNHNS, CDR2 SASEGT. V lost 7 bases and J 3 bases, leaving 14 bases between the germline ends. The CDR3 reads CASTTSSRTDTQYF. The CDR3 bases are TGTGCCAGCACAACGTCGTCCAGGACAGATACGCAGTATTTT.

A word on this clonotype: This may come from a read error, since a much larger clone is one base off. This chain connects TRBV7-9 to TRBJ2-5; D remains unclear. Germline CDR1 SEHNR, CDR2 FQNEAQ (reference sequence). The CDR3 totals 12 residues. CDR3 region: CVSSFSQETQYF. CDR3 nucleotides: TGTGTCAGCAGCTTTTCCCAGGAGACCCAGTACTTC.

This clonotype was detected a few times. The rearrangement joins TRBV12-3 or TRBV12-4 to TRBJ1-1, with D perhaps matching TRBD1 (5 bases). V was trimmed by 8 bases and J by 1 base, leaving 8 bases between them. This CDR3 has 12 amino acids. CDR3 coding DNA: TGTGCCAGCTCGAGGGGGAACACTGAAGCTTTCTTT. It yields the protein CASSRGNTEAFF.

The chain is built from TRBV19 and TRBJ1-2; TRBD1 aligns across 12 bases. CDR3 length equals 16 residues. V lost 4 bases, J lost 6 bases, and 9 bases stayed unmatched. Germline V gene sequence: CDR1 LNHDA, CDR2 SQIVND (reference sequence). The CDR3 reads CASSRGRDRGQDGYTF. DNA for the CDR3: TGTGCCAGTAGTAGGGGACGGGACAGGGGGCAAGATGGCTACACCTTC.

V is TRBV25-1 and J is TRBJ2-7, with 8 nucleotides matching TRBD1. The CDR3 covers 14 residues. V lost 9 bases to trimming and J lost 3 bases; unmatched junction nucleotides: 10. The germline gives CDR1 MGHDK, CDR2 SYGVNS. The CDR3 region has the DNA TGTGCCAGTTCCAGACAGGGGCGGTTCTACGAGCAGTACTTC. Amino acid sequence: CASSRQGRFYEQYF.

The table lists this clonotype with a few counts. V usage is TRBV7-2 and J usage is TRBJ2-1, with TRBD2 identical over 9 bases. This CDR3 has 16 amino acids. CDR1 is SGHTA and CDR2 is FQGNSA in the germline V gene. The J segment lost 9 bases and the V segment lost 5 bases, leaving 14 bases of the junction unmatched. The chain's CDR3 is CASSTQSGGGVVEQFF. In DNA, the CDR3 is TGTGCCAGCAGCACACAAAGTGGCGGGGGGGTTGTTGAGCAGTTCTTC.

V usage is TRBV5-1 and J usage is TRBJ1-2; a weak D match, TRBD1 (5 bases). The CDR3 length is 14 residues. Trimming removed 0 bases from V and 4 bases from J, with 10 bases in between. Per the germline V gene, CDR1 is SGHRS and CDR2 is YFSETQ. The CDR3 DNA sequence: TGCGCCAGCAGCTTGGGGGACGGACGCTATGGCTACACCTTC. Its translation is CASSLGDGRYGYTF.

V usage is TRBV10-3 and J usage is TRBJ1-2; unclear D gene. Germline V gives CDR1 ENHRY, CDR2 SYGVKD. The CDR3 sequence is 13 residues long. V was trimmed by 3 bases and J by 6 bases, leaving 11 bases between them. CDR3 sequence: CAISETQRDGYTF. The CDR3 region has the DNA TGTGCCATCAGTGAAACGCAAAGAGATGGCTACACCTTC.

CDR3 sequence reads: CASSKGVETGANVLTF. Written as DNA, the CDR3 is TGTGCCAGTAGTAAGGGGGTAGAAACTGGGGCCAACGTCCTGACTTTC. The chain is built from TRBV19 and TRBJ2-6; possible D gene TRBD1, 6 bases. CDR3 length equals 16 residues. Trimming pared 4 bases from V and 2 bases from J, leaving 12 bases between. The germline CDR1 and CDR2 sequences are LNHDA and SQIVND (reference sequence).